The 22 T cell receptor beta chains below come from one sample, sequenced in a study of blood T cell repertoires in COVID-19 (dated by TCRdb to the early 2020s). The protocol used for the library was the immunoSEQ multiplex PCR assay. The table comes from immuneACCESS by way of TCRdb, which keeps in-frame sequences with V and J called. Part of the clones is missing from these tables; in studies checked, under half for an unresolved V gene and the rest for unknown reasons. The sample table lists roughly 250,000 clones, approximately 84% of them with a count of one. 2.5% to 3.5% of the sample comes from the top ten. The specimen was PBMCs or T cells enriched from blood (not recorded which). These receptors all stem from a middle-aged woman with acute COVID-19.

The chain has TRBV5-1 and TRBJ2-3; D is possibly TRBD2 (6 bases). The CDR3 is 15 residues long. V was trimmed by 1 base and J by 8 bases, leaving 17 bases between them. Per germline, CDR1 SGHRS and CDR2 YFSETQ. The CDR3 region has the DNA TGCGCCAGCAGCTTGAACAGCCCCTCAGCGGGTACGCAGTATTTT. It codes for CASSLNSPSAGTQYF. The entire variable domain, with the rest obtained from reference TRBV5-1 and TRBJ2-3, is as follows: KAGVTQTPRYLIKTRGQQVTLSCSPISGHRSVSWYQQTPGQGLQFLFEYFSETQRNKGNFPGRFSGRQFSNSRSEMNVSTLELGDSALYLCASSLNSPSAGTQYFGPGTRLTVL.

This chain links TRBV7-3 with TRBJ2-1, with 8 bases lining up with TRBD2. Trimming cost V 5 bases and J 9 bases; bases outside gene matches: 3. In germline, CDR1 is SGHTA, CDR2 FQGTGA. The CDR3 runs to 12 residues. CDR3: CASSPGTSEQFF. In DNA form, the CDR3 reads TGTGCCAGCAGCCCCGGGACTAGTGAGCAGTTCTTC.

The gene calls are TRBV6-5 and TRBJ2-7; 9 bases match TRBD1. The J segment lost 6 bases and the V segment lost 5 bases, leaving 11 bases of the junction unmatched. The CDR3 sequence is 15 residues long. Germline-derived CDR1 and CDR2 are MNHEY and SVGAGI. The CDR3 coding sequence is TGTGCCAGCAGTAAAAGGGACAGGGTGTCAACCGAGCAGTACTTC. Translating it yields CASSKRDRVSTEQYF.

The chain carries TRBV11-3 and TRBJ2-5; D ambiguous. This CDR3 contains 14 residues. Trimming cost V 1 base and J 5 bases, with 11 bases left between them. Germline V gene data show CDR1 as SGHNT and CDR2 as YENEEA. DNA for the CDR3: TGTGCCAGCAGCTTAGCCGCGGAAACGGAGACCCAGTACTTC. It yields the protein CASSLAAETETQYF.

On this clone: The same CDR3 arises from other DNA sequences in this sample as well. The chain uses TRBV2 and TRBJ2-7, with unresolved D. V was pared by 6 bases and J by 2 bases, with 2 bases between. The CDR3 length is 10 residues. Looked up from germline, CDR1 is SNHLY and CDR2 is FYNNEI. The CDR3 sequence is CASSTYEQYF. The CDR3 DNA is TGTGCCAGCAGCACCTACGAGCAGTACTTC.

The DNA for the CDR3 is TGTCCCCGCAGCAAACGGGCTGGGGGGGGCGGGGAGCTGTTTTTT. Protein sequence: CPRSKRAGGGGELFF. The chain joins TRBV3-1 (or the pseudogene TRBV3-2) to TRBJ2-2; 7 bases line up with TRBD2. Germline V lookup: CDR1 LGHDT, CDR2 YNNKEL (reference sequence). This CDR3 has 15 residues.

About this clone: Mismatch with germline at one junction end may stem from a read error. The chain links TRBV7-9 to TRBJ1-2, with 7 bases fitting TRBD1. This CDR3 region has 11 residues. Germline loops: CDR1 SEHNR, CDR2 FQNEAQ (reference sequence). Written as DNA, the CDR3 is TGTGCCAGCAGCGACACAGGGGCTACTGACTTC. Translation: CASSDTGATDF.

The rearrangement joins TRBV4-2 to TRBJ2-1, with TRBD2 matching over 12 bases. This CDR3 has 17 amino acids. Germline V gene data show CDR1 as LGHNA and CDR2 as YNFKEQ. The trim removed 0 bases at V and 7 bases at J, leaving 7 bases unmatched. As DNA, the CDR3 is TGTGCCAGCAGCCAAGAGTCCCTAGCGGGAGGGGATAATGAGCAGTTCTTC. Translation gives CASSQESLAGGDNEQFF.

This rearrangement joins TRBV19 to TRBJ2-3, with 8 bases matching TRBD2. The CDR3 has 15 residues. The J segment lost 2 bases and the V segment lost 10 bases, leaving 11 bases of the junction unmatched. Germline CDR1 is LNHDA and CDR2 is SQIVND (reference sequence). The CDR3 is CATKPTSGYTDTQYF. The CDR3 DNA is TGTGCCACAAAGCCAACTAGCGGATACACAGATACGCAGTATTTT.

The rearrangement uses TRBV4-1 and TRBJ2-3; unclear D gene. Trimming left V 4 bases short and J 5 bases short, with 7 bases between. The V gene's germline CDR1 is MGHRA and CDR2 YSYEKL. There are 12 residues in the CDR3. CDR3 sequence: CASSLLRDTQYF. The DNA for the CDR3 is TGCGCCAGCAGCCTCCTACGAGATACGCAGTATTTT.

This chain joins TRBV6-5 and TRBJ1-5, with D uncertain. The ends were cut back, 2 bases at V and 0 bases at J, with 8 bases in the middle. Germline CDR1 MNHEY, CDR2 SVGAGI. This CDR3 is 15 amino acids long. The CDR3 loop is CASSYGGNSNQPQHF. The DNA for the CDR3 is TGTGCCAGCAGTTACGGAGGAAATAGCAATCAGCCCCAGCATTTT.

This rearrangement joins TRBV7-9 to TRBJ2-7; possible D gene TRBD2, 5 bases. The ends were cut back, 3 bases at V and 0 bases at J, with 12 bases in the middle. Germline loops: CDR1 SEHNR, CDR2 FQNEAQ (reference sequence). The CDR3 is 15 amino acids. CDR3 in DNA: TGTGCCAGCAGCTTTCGTCGGGAAAGCTCCTACGAGCAGTACTTC. This codes for CASSFRRESSYEQYF. The full variable domain, with the rest looked up from reference TRBV7-9 and TRBJ2-7, is DTGVSQNPRHKITKRGQNVTFRCDPISEHNRLYWYRQTLGQGPEFLTYFQNEAQLEKSRLLSDRFSAERPKGSFSTLEIQRTEQGDSAMYLCASSFRRESSYEQYFGPGTRLTVT.

The J gene is TRBJ2-7, the V gene TRBV10-3, with 8 bases lining up with TRBD1. This CDR3 region has 15 residues. Losses at the gene ends were 0 bases for V and 0 bases for J; bases not matched to a gene: 1. Germline-derived CDR1 and CDR2 are ENHRY and SYGVKD. The CDR3 spells CAISESGTGSYEQYF. Written as DNA, the CDR3 is TGTGCCATCAGTGAGTCGGGGACAGGCTCCTACGAGCAGTACTTC.

The chain combines TRBV3-1 (or the pseudogene TRBV3-2) with TRBJ2-7; possibly TRBD1 for D (6 bases). The ends were cut back, 1 base at V and 0 bases at J, with 10 bases in the middle. The CDR3 sequence is 15 residues long. Germline V gene data show CDR1 as LGHDT and CDR2 as YNNKEL (reference sequence). The CDR3 loop is CASSQAPDSSYEQYF. DNA for the CDR3: TGTGCCAGCAGCCAAGCCCCGGACAGCTCCTACGAGCAGTACTTC.

J is TRBJ2-5 and V is TRBV7-6; D perhaps matches TRBD2 (5 bases). Germline-derived CDR1 and CDR2 are SGHVS and FNYEAQ. V lost 5 bases, J lost 5 bases, and 15 bases lay in between. CDR3 length: 14 residues. Here the CDR3 reads CASSPSHGEETQYF. CDR3 in DNA: TGTGCCAGCAGCCCCAGTCACGGGGAGGAGACCCAGTACTTC.

The chain couples TRBV7-9 to TRBJ1-4, with D possibly being TRBD1 (6 bases). V lost 4 bases to trimming and J lost 7 bases, with 19 bases between them. There are 16 residues in the CDR3. Looked up from germline, CDR1 is SEHNR and CDR2 is FQNEAQ (reference sequence). In DNA, the CDR3 is TGTGCCAGCAGCTCAAGCTCGGCAGGGGATACTGAAAAACTGTTTTTT. It encodes CASSSSSAGDTEKLFF.

This clone showed up just a few times. The chain couples TRBV13 to TRBJ1-6; D is ambiguous. V shed 2 bases and J shed 7 bases, with 12 bases lying between them. The CDR3 runs 15 residues. Germline lookup yields CDR1 PRHDT and CDR2 FYEKMQ (reference sequence). CDR3 protein: CASSLLQGDNSPLHF. The CDR3, as DNA: TGTGCCAGCAGCTTATTACAAGGAGACAATTCACCCCTCCACTTT.

This clone was counted once. CDR3: CASSHRDSGELFF. The DNA of the CDR3 is TGTGCCAGCAGCCACAGGGATTCCGGGGAGCTGTTTTTT. The J gene is TRBJ2-2, the V gene TRBV7-9, with D perhaps TRBD1 (6 bases). Germline CDR1 reads SEHNR; CDR2 reads FQNEAQ (reference sequence). CDR3 length: 13 amino acids. Deletions cut 5 bases from V and 6 bases from J, with 10 bases between. Using reference TRBV7-9 and TRBJ2-2 for the parts outside the CDR3, the full variable domain is DTGVSQNPRHKITKRGQNVTFRCDPISEHNRLYWYRQTLGQGPEFLTYFQNEAQLEKSRLLSDRFSAERPKGSFSTLEIQRTEQGDSAMYLCASSHRDSGELFFGEGSRLTVL.

This chain links TRBV5-1 with TRBJ1-2; 8 positions agree with TRBD1. Unmatched junction bases numbered 7, after V lost 4 bases and J lost 5 bases. The length of the CDR3 is 14 residues. Looked up from germline, CDR1 is SGHRS and CDR2 is YFSETQ. The CDR3 is CASSVNTGGYGYTF. The CDR3 DNA reads TGCGCCAGCAGCGTAAATACAGGGGGATATGGCTACACCTTC.

The chain employs TRBV19 and TRBJ1-2, with D maybe TRBD1 (5 bases). Germline values: CDR1 LNHDA, CDR2 SQIVND (reference sequence). Between the trimmed V and J ends, which lost 5 bases and 1 base, there was a span of 20 bases. The CDR3 runs to 17 residues. The CDR3 DNA follows: TGTGCCAGTAGTCCCCAAATAGCTCGGGGGGATAACTATGGCTACACCTTC. It codes for CASSPQIARGDNYGYTF.

V and J are TRBV7-9 and TRBJ1-2; D might be TRBD1 (5 bases). Trimming removed 2 bases from V and 3 bases from J, with 10 bases in between. The CDR3 contains 14 residues. CDR1 and CDR2 (germline): SEHNR, FQNEAQ (reference sequence). CDR3 loop: CASSLIGADYGYTF. The CDR3 bases are TGTGCCAGCAGCTTAATTGGGGCGGACTATGGCTACACCTTC. Supplemented by reference TRBV7-9 and TRBJ1-2, the full variable domain reads DTGVSQNPRHKITKRGQNVTFRCDPISEHNRLYWYRQTLGQGPEFLTYFQNEAQLEKSRLLSDRFSAERPKGSFSTLEIQRTEQGDSAMYLCASSLIGADYGYTFGSGTRLTVV.

V gene TRBV19 combines with J gene TRBJ1-4; D not certain. Germline-derived CDR1 and CDR2 are LNHDA and SQIVND (reference sequence). CDR3 length: 13 amino acids. V was trimmed by 3 bases and J by 8 bases, leaving 10 bases between them. The CDR3 nucleotides read TGTGCCAGTAGTATCTCGGGTAACGAAAAACTGTTTTTT. Protein product: CASSISGNEKLFF.